This T cell receptor beta chain was identified in a study of sequential checkpoint blockade in melanoma. This clone is classed as medium-sized. Treatment reported: randomized to nivolumab then ipilimumab (arm A) or the reverse (arm B). No patient had prior DNA-damaging chemotherapy. Clones were sequenced by immunoSEQ multiplex PCR, and TCRdb holds only the in-frame ones, with some missing. The top ten clones hold 24% of a sample with just over 9,000 clones, around 66% of them seen once. V was cut by 2 bases and J by 5 bases, with 10 bases left in between. This CDR3 has 13 amino acids. Germline loops: CDR1 SGHTA, CDR2 FQGTGA.

The source of this sequence is a human donor with melanoma. Sequencing used CD8+ T cells sorted from blood (inferred from file names), obtained from a patient given nivolumab and ipilimumab in sequence. The chain joins TRBV7-3 to TRBJ2-7; TRBD1 might be the D (5 bases). This CDR3 is CASSLAGSHEQYF. CDR3 coding DNA: TGTGCCAGCAGCTTAGCAGGGTCCCACGAGCAGTACTTC.